The clone carrying this T cell receptor (beta chain) was detected only a few times. What it binds is unknown. The data stem from a study of OX40 agonist ivuxolimab in advanced cancers. For the study at large: The dose-escalation cohort was over 65% male, with a mean age of approximately 61 years, ranging about 20 to 79.

CDR1 SNHLY and CDR2 FYNNEI come from the germline V gene. Trimming removed 6 bases at V and 4 bases at J, with 8 bases between. The CDR3 length is 12 residues. Study results and caveats: CD8+ T cells were the subset that, on average, had more expanded clones than CD4+. With doses of 0.1 to 3.0 mg/kg, CD4+ and CD8+ blood T cells had undergone clonal expansion by week 6. Low normalized T-cell clonal expansion was also seen in some nonresponders.

Here immunoSEQ multiplex PCR was the method, and the copy in TCRdb shows in-frame clones only, minus some. Of about 100,000 clones detected, roughly 94% appear once; the ten largest clones hold 0.15% to 0.2%. The chain links TRBV2 to TRBJ2-3; D is undetermined. Here the sequenced sample was CD4+ or CD8+ T cells sorted from blood, taken in a trial of the OX40 agonist ivuxolimab. The sequence was collected from an adult with an advanced solid tumor such as melanoma, head and neck, liver or kidney cancer. The CDR3 reads CASRRTSDTQYF. CDR3 bases: TGTGCCAGCAGGAGGACGTCAGATACGCAGTATTTT.